These T cell receptor beta chains were read from a single sample in a study of CD8 T cells in ankylosing spondylitis. Via MiXCR, TCRdb re-called the 5' RACE reads, giving one row per CDR3 protein. The table records about 27,000 distinct CDR3 sequences, roughly 8.6% of them present only once. Sequenced material: blood. The receptor set was obtained from a male donor with ankylosing spondylitis or in good health (not recorded which). Both conserved end residues are part of each CDR3. A D gene is named only where the DNA matches it firmly. Only part of the rows carry a size: once, few, many, or a class if the clone is expanded.

>15|TRBJ1-5|.|TRBV10-3|few
CAISDRDNSNQPQHF
TGTGCCATCAGTGATCGGGACAATAGCAATCAGCCCCAGCATTTT
>14|TRBJ1-5|TRBD1|TRBV20-1|few
CSAREGQSNQPQHF
TGCAGTGCTAGAGAGGGACAGAGCAATCAGCCCCAGCATTTT
>16|TRBJ2-5|.|TRBV19|.
CASSIVWSRVRETQYF
TGTGCCAGTAGTATAGTATGGAGCAGGGTTCGAGAGACCCAGTACTTC
>14|TRBJ2-1|.|TRBV29-1|few
CSVEAGSTYNEQFF
TGCAGCGTTGAAGCGGGATCCACCTACAATGAGCAGTTCTTC
>14|TRBJ1-1|.|TRBV5-1|many
CASSLSLSKTEAFF
TGCGCCAGCAGCTTGAGCTTAAGTAAAACTGAAGCTTTCTTT
>14|TRBJ2-3|TRBD2|TRBV29-1|.
CSAPGREGQDTQYF
TGCAGCGCCCCAGGGCGGGAGGGCCAAGATACGCAGTATTTT
>15|TRBJ1-1|.|TRBV5-1|few
CASSPTGGRNTEAFF
TGCGCCAGCAGCCCTACGGGGGGCCGGAACACTGAAGCTTTCTTT
>20|TRBJ2-3|TRBD2|TRBV7-2|few
CASSSRPAPSGGAGTDTQYF
TGTGCCAGCAGCTCACGGCCCGCTCCTAGCGGGGGGGCGGGCACAGATACGCAGTATTTT
>11|TRBJ2-7|.|TRBV7-2|medium-sized
CASSRGYEQYF
TGTGCCAGCAGCCGGGGCTACGAGCAGTACTTC
>14|TRBJ2-2|.|TRBV10-3|few
CAISVPWNTGELFF
TGTGCCATCAGTGTACCCTGGAACACCGGGGAGCTGTTTTTT
>14|TRBJ2-7|.|TRBV12-3/TRBV12-4|.
CASSLEGALGEQYF
TGTGCCAGCAGTTTGGAGGGGGCGTTGGGCGAGCAGTACTTC
>13|TRBJ2-1|.|TRBV12-3/TRBV12-4|few
CASSFNRRGEQFF
TGTGCCAGCAGTTTTAATCGCAGGGGCGAGCAGTTCTTC
>13|TRBJ2-3|TRBD2|TRBV27|many
CASSLLTSGTQYF
TGTGCCAGCAGTCTCTTGACTAGCGGTACGCAGTATTTT
>14|TRBJ2-1|.|TRBV28|few
CASSLTPTYNEQFF
TGTGCCAGCAGTTTAACTCCCACCTACAATGAGCAGTTCTTC
>16|TRBJ2-2|.|TRBV15|few
CATSRDPWLGTGELFF
TGTGCCACCAGCAGAGATCCCTGGCTGGGCACCGGGGAGCTGTTTTTT
>14|TRBJ1-4|TRBD1|TRBV29-1|.
CSAQDRVINEKLFF
TGCAGCGCCCAGGACAGGGTAATTAATGAAAAACTGTTTTTT
>16|TRBJ2-3|.|TRBV15|few
CATSRDTGIFTDTQYF
TGTGCCACCAGCAGGGATACAGGGATCTTTACAGATACGCAGTATTTT
>19|TRBJ2-3|TRBD2|TRBV20-1|few
CSAPPGLVAGGPGTDTQYF
TGCAGTGCTCCCCCCGGGTTGGTAGCGGGGGGGCCCGGCACAGATACGCAGTATTTT
>15|TRBJ2-3|.|TRBV9|few
CASSVRGYSTDTQYF
TGTGCCAGCAGCGTTCGCGGTTATAGCACAGATACGCAGTATTTT
>13|TRBJ1-4|.|TRBV5-6|.
CASSSVLGEKLFF
TGTGCCAGCAGCTCCGTTCTCGGAGAAAAACTGTTTTTT
>12|TRBJ2-5|.|TRBV29-1|many
CSVAGFEETQYF
TGCAGCGTTGCAGGGTTTGAAGAGACCCAGTACTTC
>11|TRBJ2-1|.|TRBV7-9|many
CASSPLGEQFF
TGTGCCAGCAGCCCCCTGGGAGAGCAGTTCTTC
>16|TRBJ2-7|TRBD2|TRBV5-1|.
CASSLAKAGEGYEQYF
TGCGCCAGCAGCTTGGCCAAAGCGGGAGAAGGCTACGAGCAGTACTTC
>12|TRBJ2-5|.|TRBV21-1|.
CASSKEEETQYF
TGTGCCAGCAGCAAAGAGGAAGAGACCCAGTACTTC
>14|TRBJ2-2|TRBD1|TRBV10-3|few
CAISDRGMAGELFF
TGTGCCATCAGCGACAGGGGAATGGCCGGGGAGCTGTTTTTT
>14|TRBJ2-1|TRBD2|TRBV3-1|few
CASSLSGSSGEQFF
TGTGCCAGCAGCCTTAGCGGGAGCAGCGGTGAGCAGTTCTTC
>16|TRBJ2-3|TRBD2|TRBV15|many
CATSRERGLSTDTQYF
TGTGCCACCAGCAGAGAAAGGGGACTAAGCACAGATACGCAGTATTTT
>12|TRBJ2-3|.|TRBV20-1|.
CSASAGADTQYF
TGCAGTGCTAGCGCAGGGGCAGATACGCAGTATTTT
>13|TRBJ1-4|.|TRBV30|few
CAWSVQKDEKLFF
TGTGCCTGGAGTGTACAGAAAGATGAAAAACTGTTTTTT
>14|TRBJ1-1|.|TRBV20-1|few
CSAPDGSLNTEAFF
TGCAGTGCTCCGGACGGTTCTCTGAACACTGAAGCTTTCTTT
>14|TRBJ2-1|TRBD2|TRBV5-1|few
CASRGGRAGNEQFF
TGCGCCAGCAGGGGCGGGAGGGCCGGAAATGAGCAGTTCTTC
>12|TRBJ2-5|.|TRBV30|many
CAWRSEGETQYF
TGTGCCTGGAGAAGTGAGGGAGAGACCCAGTACTTC
>14|TRBJ2-7|.|TRBV5-1|.
CASSPRTDVGEQYF
TGCGCCAGCAGCCCCAGGACGGATGTGGGCGAGCAGTACTTC
>14|TRBJ1-4|TRBD1|TRBV12-3/TRBV12-4|.
CASSPGQGLEKLFF
TGTGCCAGCAGCCCTGGACAGGGACTTGAAAAACTGTTTTTT
>16|TRBJ2-1|.|TRBV5-1|many
CASSLSVGSSYNEQFF
TGCGCCAGCAGCTTGTCCGTCGGGAGCTCCTACAATGAGCAGTTCTTC
>13|TRBJ1-4|TRBD1|TRBV5-1|.
CASSFDRGEKLFF
TGCGCCAGCAGCTTCGACAGGGGGGAAAAACTGTTTTTT
>15|TRBJ1-1|.|TRBV7-6|.
CASSLLTGPRTEAFF
TGTGCCAGCAGCTTATTGACAGGTCCGAGGACTGAAGCTTTCTTT
>17|TRBJ1-1|TRBD1|TRBV9|.
CASSVAGTGESNTEAFF
TGTGCCAGCAGCGTAGCTGGGACAGGGGAGTCCAACACTGAAGCTTTCTTT
>13|TRBJ2-1|.|TRBV7-2|.
CASGVLGYNEQFF
TGTGCCAGCGGGGTACTAGGGTACAATGAGCAGTTCTTC
>12|TRBJ2-5|.|TRBV7-3|.
CASSFQGGAQYF
TGTGCCAGCAGCTTCCAGGGGGGGGCCCAGTACTTC
>16|TRBJ2-2|TRBD1|TRBV5-5|many
CASSLLNRGNTGELFF
TGTGCCAGCAGCTTGTTGAACAGGGGGAACACCGGGGAGCTGTTTTTT
>14|TRBJ2-1|TRBD2|TRBV28|few
CASSLDGGYNEQFF
TGTGCCAGCAGTTTAGACGGGGGGTACAATGAGCAGTTCTTC
>16|TRBJ2-2|TRBD1|TRBV15|.
CAIKGPGQGVSGELFF
TGTGCCATCAAAGGACCGGGACAGGGGGTCTCCGGGGAGCTGTTTTTT
>15|TRBJ2-1|.|TRBV7-6|.
CASSSPGRLYNEQFF
TGTGCCAGCAGCTCCCCGGGGCGGTTGTACAATGAGCAGTTCTTC
>13|TRBJ2-1|.|TRBV10-3|few
CAIRPGTEGEQFF
TGTGCCATCAGACCCGGGACGGAGGGTGAGCAGTTCTTC
>16|TRBJ2-7|.|TRBV27|.
CASSPRAGRGSYEQYF
TGTGCCAGCAGTCCGCGGGCAGGCCGCGGATCCTACGAGCAGTACTTC
>13|TRBJ1-5|TRBD1|TRBV29-1|many
CSFGQGEDQPQHF
TGCAGCTTTGGACAGGGGGAAGATCAGCCCCAGCATTTT
>15|TRBJ2-3|.|TRBV11-2|many
CASSSSGGQGDTQYF
TGTGCCAGCAGCTCATCCGGGGGCCAGGGAGATACGCAGTATTTT
>15|TRBJ1-2|.|TRBV28|few
CASRDGTDKPYGYTF
TGTGCCAGCAGGGACGGGACGGATAAACCCTATGGCTACACCTTC
>14|TRBJ2-1|TRBD2|TRBV7-9|many
CASSLAGGIYEQFF
TGTGCCAGCAGCCTAGCGGGGGGAATCTATGAGCAGTTCTTC
>15|TRBJ2-2|.|TRBV12-3/TRBV12-4|few
CASSRGEHNTGELFF
TGTGCCAGCAGTAGGGGGGAACACAACACCGGGGAGCTGTTTTTT
>15|TRBJ2-5|.|TRBV6-5|many
CASSPNSGHDETQYF
TGTGCCAGCAGTCCAAACTCGGGACATGACGAGACCCAGTACTTC
>14|TRBJ2-2|TRBD1|TRBV12-3/TRBV12-4|.
CASCRTGKSGELFF
TGTGCCAGCTGCAGGACAGGGAAATCCGGGGAGCTGTTTTTT